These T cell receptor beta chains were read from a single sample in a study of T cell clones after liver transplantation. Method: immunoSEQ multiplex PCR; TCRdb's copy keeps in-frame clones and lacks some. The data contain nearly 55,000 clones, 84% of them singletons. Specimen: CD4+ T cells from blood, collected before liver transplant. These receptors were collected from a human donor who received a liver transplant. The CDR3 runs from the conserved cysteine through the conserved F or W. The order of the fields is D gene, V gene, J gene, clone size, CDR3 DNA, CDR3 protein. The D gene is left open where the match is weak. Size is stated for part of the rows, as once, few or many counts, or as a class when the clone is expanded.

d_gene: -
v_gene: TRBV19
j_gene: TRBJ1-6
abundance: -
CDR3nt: TGTGCAAGTAGTTGGTCAGGGCCTAATTCACCCCTCCACTTT
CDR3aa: CASSWSGPNSPLHF

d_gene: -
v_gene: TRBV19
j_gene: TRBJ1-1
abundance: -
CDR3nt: TGTGCCAGTAGCCCTATCATGAACACTGAAGCTTTCTTT
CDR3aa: CASSPIMNTEAFF

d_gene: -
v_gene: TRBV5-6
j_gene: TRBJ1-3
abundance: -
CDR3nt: TGTGCCAGCAGCCTCTACTCTGGAAACACCATATATTTT
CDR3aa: CASSLYSGNTIYF

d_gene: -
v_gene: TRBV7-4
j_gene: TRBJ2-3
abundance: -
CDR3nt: TGTGCCAGCAGCTTACGGGGCCATCCGAGGGCAGATACGCAGTATTTT
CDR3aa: CASSLRGHPRADTQYF

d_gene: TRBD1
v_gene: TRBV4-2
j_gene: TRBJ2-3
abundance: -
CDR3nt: TGTGCCAGCAGCCAGTGGTACTCTGGACAGGGGGCATCAGATACGCAGTATTTT
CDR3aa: CASSQWYSGQGASDTQYF

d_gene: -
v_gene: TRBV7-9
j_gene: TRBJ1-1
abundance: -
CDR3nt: TGTGCCAGCAGTTTGGGACAGAACACTGAAGCTTTCTTT
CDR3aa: CASSLGQNTEAFF

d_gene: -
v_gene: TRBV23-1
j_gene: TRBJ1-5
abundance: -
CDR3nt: TGCGCCAGCAGAAAAGGGGGACGGGCGAATCAGCCCCAGCATTTT
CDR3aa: CASRKGGRANQPQHF

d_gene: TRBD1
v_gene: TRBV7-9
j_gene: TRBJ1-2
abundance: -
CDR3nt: TGTGCCAGCAGCTGGGGCAGGGGGGGTGGCTACACCTTC
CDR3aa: CASSWGRGGGYTF

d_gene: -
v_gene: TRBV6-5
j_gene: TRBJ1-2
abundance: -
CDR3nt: TGTGCCAGCAGTTACTCTGAGCGGCGGAACTATGGCTACACCTTC
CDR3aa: CASSYSERRNYGYTF

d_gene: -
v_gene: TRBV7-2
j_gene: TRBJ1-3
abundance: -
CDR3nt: TGTGCCAGCAGCTTAACACAGGGACGGGCGTTTATAGGAAACACCATATATTTT
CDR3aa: CASSLTQGRAFIGNTIYF

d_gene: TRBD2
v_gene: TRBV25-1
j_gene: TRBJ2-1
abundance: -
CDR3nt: TGTGCCAGCAGTGAATCCATCACCCTAGCGGGAGGGCCGGGTGAGCAGTTCTTC
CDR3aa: CASSESITLAGGPGEQFF

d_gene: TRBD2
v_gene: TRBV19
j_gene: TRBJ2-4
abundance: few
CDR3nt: TGTGCCAGTAGTATTAGGGGACTAGCGGGAGACAACATTCAGTACTTC
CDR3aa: CASSIRGLAGDNIQYF

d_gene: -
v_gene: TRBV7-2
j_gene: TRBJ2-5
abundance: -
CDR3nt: TGTGCCAGCAGCCAAGGGTTTAACCAAGAGACCCAGTACTTC
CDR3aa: CASSQGFNQETQYF

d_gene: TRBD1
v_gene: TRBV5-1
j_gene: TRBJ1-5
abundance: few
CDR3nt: TGCGCCAGCAGCCCCGGGACAGGGAATCAGCCCCAGCATTTT
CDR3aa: CASSPGTGNQPQHF

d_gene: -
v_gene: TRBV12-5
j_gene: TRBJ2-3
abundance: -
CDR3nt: TGTGCTAGTGGTTTGACAGATACGCAGTATTTT
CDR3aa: CASGLTDTQYF

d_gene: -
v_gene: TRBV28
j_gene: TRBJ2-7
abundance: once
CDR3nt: TGTGCCAGCAGTACGACTGCCCCTGACGTTAGCGAGCAGTACTTC
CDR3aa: CASSTTAPDVSEQYF

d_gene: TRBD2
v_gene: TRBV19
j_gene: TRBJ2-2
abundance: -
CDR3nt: TGTGCCAGTAGTCCCCGCGGCGGGAGCTTTGGCGGGGAGCTGTTTTTT
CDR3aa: CASSPRGGSFGGELFF

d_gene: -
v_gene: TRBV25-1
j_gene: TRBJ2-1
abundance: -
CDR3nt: TGTGCCAGCAGTGTTCAGGGTCACGATGAGCAGTTCTTC
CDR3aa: CASSVQGHDEQFF

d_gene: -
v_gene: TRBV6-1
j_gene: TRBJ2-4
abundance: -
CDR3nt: TGTGCCAGCCTGGGATCGGGAAACATTCAGTACTTC
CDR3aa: CASLGSGNIQYF

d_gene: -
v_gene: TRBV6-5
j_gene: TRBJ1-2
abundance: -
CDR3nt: TGTGCCAGCAGTTGGGTGGGTGAAGCTAACTATGGCTACACCTTC
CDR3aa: CASSWVGEANYGYTF

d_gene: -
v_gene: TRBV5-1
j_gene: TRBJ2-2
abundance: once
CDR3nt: TGCGCCAGCAGCTTGGACGGAAACACCGGGGAGCTGTTTTTT
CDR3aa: CASSLDGNTGELFF

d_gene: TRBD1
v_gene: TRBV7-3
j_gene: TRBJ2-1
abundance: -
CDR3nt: TGTGCCAGCAGGGAGACAGGGGAACCCTACAATGAGCAGTTCTTC
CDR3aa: CASRETGEPYNEQFF

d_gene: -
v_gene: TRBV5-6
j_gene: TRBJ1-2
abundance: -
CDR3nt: TGTGCCAGCAGCTCCTACTCGACAGACCACTATGGCTACACCTTC
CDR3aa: CASSSYSTDHYGYTF

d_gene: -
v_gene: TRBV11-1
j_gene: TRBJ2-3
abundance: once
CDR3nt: TGTGCCAGCAGCTTGGCGGGTAGGCGGGATACGCAGTATTTT
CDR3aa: CASSLAGRRDTQYF

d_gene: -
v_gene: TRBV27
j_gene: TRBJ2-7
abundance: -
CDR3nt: TGTGCCAGCAGTCCCCCCGGCGGGGAGCAGTACTTC
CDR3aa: CASSPPGGEQYF

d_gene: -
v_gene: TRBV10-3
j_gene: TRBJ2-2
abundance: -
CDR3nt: TGTGCCATCAGTTCGAACGCTCCGAACACCGGGGAGCTGTTTTTT
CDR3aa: CAISSNAPNTGELFF

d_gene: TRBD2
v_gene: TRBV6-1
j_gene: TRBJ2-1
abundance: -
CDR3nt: TGTGCCAGCACTTGGACTAGCGAGGTCAATGAGCAGTTCTTC
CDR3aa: CASTWTSEVNEQFF

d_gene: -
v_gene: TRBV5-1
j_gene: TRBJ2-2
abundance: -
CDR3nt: TGCGCCAGCAGCCCGAAGACAGGGAACACCGGGGAGCTGTTTTTT
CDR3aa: CASSPKTGNTGELFF

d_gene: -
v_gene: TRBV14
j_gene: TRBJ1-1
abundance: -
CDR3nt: TGTGCCAGCAGCCATGCACAACTAATTGAAGCTTTCTTT
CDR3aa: CASSHAQLIEAFF

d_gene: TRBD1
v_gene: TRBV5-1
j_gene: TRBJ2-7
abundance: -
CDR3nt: TGCGCCAGCAGCTTGGTCCGGACAGGGAGCTCCTACGAGCAGTACTTC
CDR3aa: CASSLVRTGSSYEQYF

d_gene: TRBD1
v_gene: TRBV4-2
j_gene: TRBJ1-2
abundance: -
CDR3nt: TGTGCCAGCAGCCAGGAACTTCGGACAGGGACGTTCTATGGCTACACCTTC
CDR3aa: CASSQELRTGTFYGYTF

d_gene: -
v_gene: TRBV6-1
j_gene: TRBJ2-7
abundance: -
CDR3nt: TGTGCCAGCAGTGAGAGAACAGGAGGCTACGAGCAGTACTTC
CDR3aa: CASSERTGGYEQYF

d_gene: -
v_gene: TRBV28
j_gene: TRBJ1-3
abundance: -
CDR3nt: TGTGCCAGCAGTTTGATGGGGGAAAGCTCTGGAAACACCATATATTTT
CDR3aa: CASSLMGESSGNTIYF

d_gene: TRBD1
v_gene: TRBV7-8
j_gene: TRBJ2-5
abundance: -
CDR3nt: TGTGCCAGCAGCTTATTTGTGACAGGGGGCAAAAAGACCCAGTACTTC
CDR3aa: CASSLFVTGGKKTQYF

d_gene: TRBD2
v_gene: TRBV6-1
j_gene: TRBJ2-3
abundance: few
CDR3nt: TGTGCCAGCAGTGGACTAGCGGGGGTTTTTGGTACGCAGTATTTT
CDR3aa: CASSGLAGVFGTQYF

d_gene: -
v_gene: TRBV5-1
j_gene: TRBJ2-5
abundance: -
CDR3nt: TGCGCCAGCAGCCGTGAGGGGGAGGAGACCCAGTACTTC
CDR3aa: CASSREGEETQYF

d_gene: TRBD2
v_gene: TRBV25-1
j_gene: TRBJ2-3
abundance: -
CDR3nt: TGTGCCAGCAGTGACCGTAGCGGGCCGAACACAGATACGCAGTATTTT
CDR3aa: CASSDRSGPNTDTQYF

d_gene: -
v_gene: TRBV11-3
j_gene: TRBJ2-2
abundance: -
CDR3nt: TGTGCCAGCAGCCCCGGCGGGTGGGAAGAGGACACCGGGGAGCTGTTTTTT
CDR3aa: CASSPGGWEEDTGELFF

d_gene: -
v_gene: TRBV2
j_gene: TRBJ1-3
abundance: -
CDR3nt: TGTGCCAGCACTGCCGGGACACGGATAGACACCATATATTTT
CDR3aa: CASTAGTRIDTIYF

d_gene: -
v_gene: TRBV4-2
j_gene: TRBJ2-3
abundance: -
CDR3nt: TGTGCCAGCAGCCAAGAGTGGGCACAGTCCGTTGAGGATACGCAGTATTTT
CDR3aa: CASSQEWAQSVEDTQYF

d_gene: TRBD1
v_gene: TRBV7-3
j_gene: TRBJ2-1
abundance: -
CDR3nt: TGTGCCAGCAGCTTACCGGGACAGGTTAGCTCCTACAATGAGCAGTTCTTC
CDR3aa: CASSLPGQVSSYNEQFF

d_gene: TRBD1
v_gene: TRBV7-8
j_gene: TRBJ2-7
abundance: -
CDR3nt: TGTGCCAGCAGCTTAGGTCCAGGGGGCGAGGGTTACGAGCAGTACTTC
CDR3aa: CASSLGPGGEGYEQYF

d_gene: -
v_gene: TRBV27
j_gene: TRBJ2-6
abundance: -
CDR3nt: TGTGCCAGCAGCCCGGACTCCCGAGGCAACGTCCTGACTTTC
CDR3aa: CASSPDSRGNVLTF

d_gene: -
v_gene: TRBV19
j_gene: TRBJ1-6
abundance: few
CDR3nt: TGTGCCAGTCGGCCCGACAGGAGGTACACCTATAATTCACCCCTCCACTTT
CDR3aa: CASRPDRRYTYNSPLHF

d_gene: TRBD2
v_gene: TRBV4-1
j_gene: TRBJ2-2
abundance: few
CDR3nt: TGCGCCAGCAGCCAAGTCGCCGGACTAGCGGGAGCCTACACCGGGGAGCTGTTTTTT
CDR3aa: CASSQVAGLAGAYTGELFF

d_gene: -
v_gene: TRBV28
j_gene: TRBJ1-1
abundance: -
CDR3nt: TGTGCCAGCAGTTTATTTACACAGAGAAAGAACACTGAAGCTTTCTTT
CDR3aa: CASSLFTQRKNTEAFF

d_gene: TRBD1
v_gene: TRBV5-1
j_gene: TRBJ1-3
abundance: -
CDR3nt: TGCGCCAGCAGCTTCCAGGGGGCGGCTGGAAACACCATATATTTT
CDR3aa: CASSFQGAAGNTIYF

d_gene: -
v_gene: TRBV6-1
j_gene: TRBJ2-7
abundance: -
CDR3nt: TGTGCCAGCAGTGGGGCAGGAGGGCCTGTCGAGCAGTACTTC
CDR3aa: CASSGAGGPVEQYF

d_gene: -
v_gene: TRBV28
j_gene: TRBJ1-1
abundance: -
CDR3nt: TGTGCCAGCACTCAGGTGAACACTGAAGCTTTCTTT
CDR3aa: CASTQVNTEAFF

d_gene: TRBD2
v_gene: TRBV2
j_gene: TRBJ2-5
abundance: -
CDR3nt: TGTGCCAGCAGTGAAGACGTGGGACTAGGGATGGAGACCCAGTACTTC
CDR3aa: CASSEDVGLGMETQYF

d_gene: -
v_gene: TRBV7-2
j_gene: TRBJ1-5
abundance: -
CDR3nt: TGTGCCAGCAGCAAAGATAGCAATCAGCCCCAGCATTTT
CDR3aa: CASSKDSNQPQHF

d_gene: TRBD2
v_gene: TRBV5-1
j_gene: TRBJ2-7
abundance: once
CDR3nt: TGCGCCAGCAGCCCAAGGACTAGCGGGGGAGACGAGCAGTACTTC
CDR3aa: CASSPRTSGGDEQYF

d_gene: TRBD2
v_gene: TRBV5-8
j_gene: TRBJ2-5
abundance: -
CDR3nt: TGTGCCAGCAGCCGACTAGCGGGGGGACAAGAGACCCAGTACTTC
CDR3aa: CASSRLAGGQETQYF